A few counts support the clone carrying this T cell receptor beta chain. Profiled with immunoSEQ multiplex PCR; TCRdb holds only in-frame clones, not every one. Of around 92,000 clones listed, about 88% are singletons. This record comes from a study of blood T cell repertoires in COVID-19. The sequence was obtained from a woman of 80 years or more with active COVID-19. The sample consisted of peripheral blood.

The CDR3 spells CASSYSMGGGIDEQFF. DNA of the CDR3: TGTGCCAGCAGTTACTCGATGGGGGGAGGGATCGATGAGCAGTTCTTC. The gene calls are TRBV6-2 or TRBV6-3 and TRBJ2-1; 7 nucleotides line up with TRBD2. Per the germline V gene, CDR1 is MNHEY and CDR2 is SVGEGT. Trimming took 0 bases from V and 8 from J; bases not matched to a gene: 10. The CDR3 length is 16 residues.